Following are 9 T cell receptor beta chains from one sample sequenced in a study of blood T cells in healthy people across ages. Combining a sample-barcoded 5' primer with a J-beta primer mix, a second PCR ran for about 7 to 11 cycles. TCRdb analysed the 5' RACE reads with MiXCR anew, one entry per CDR3 protein. The repertoire holds 600,000 to 1,000,000 distinct CDR3 sequences, about 25% seen once, with under 4.5% in the top ten. Another study also made use of these data, one on T cells of mothers and their children.

The sample consisted of blood. The origin of the receptors is a boy between 5 and 17 years old in good health.

This clonotype appeared once. The chain carries TRBV6-5 and TRBJ2-2, with D perhaps matching TRBD2 (6 bases). Deletions cut 8 bases from V and 4 bases from J, with 17 bases between. The CDR3 loop spans 15 amino acids. CDR1 MNHEY and CDR2 SVGAGI come from the germline V gene. The CDR3 here is CASFPGGPFTGELFF. Here the CDR3 DNA reads TGTGCCAGCTTCCCCGGGGGACCCTTCACCGGGGAGCTGTTTTTT.

This clonotype has more than one count but fewer than ten. The V and J genes are TRBV10-3 and TRBJ2-1; D not certain. In germline, CDR1 is ENHRY, CDR2 SYGVKD. The CDR3 loop spans 16 amino acids. The V gene lost 4 bases and the J gene lost 1 base, with 14 bases spanning the gap. CDR3 protein: CAISGLDGTSYNEQFF. In DNA, the CDR3 is TGTGCCATCAGTGGTCTGGACGGTACATCCTACAATGAGCAGTTCTTC.

V and J are TRBV20-1 and TRBJ1-4, with 7 bases lining up with TRBD1. CDR1 and CDR2 from the germline V gene are DFQATT and SNEGSKA (reference sequence). The CDR3 sequence is 14 residues long. The V gene end was trimmed by 1 base and the J gene end by 4 bases; junction bases not matched to a gene: 3. The CDR3 DNA reads TGCAGTGCTAGAGTTGGGACAGATAATGAAAAACTGTTTTTT. This sequence encodes CSARVGTDNEKLFF.

This clonotype was observed a few times. The V and J genes are TRBV25-1 and TRBJ2-1; D is ambiguous. This CDR3 is 18 amino acids long. Germline CDR1 MGHDK, CDR2 SYGVNS. V was shortened by 5 bases and J by 8 bases, with 28 bases between the two germline ends. CDR3 residues: CASSILLREDGALDEQFF. CDR3 DNA: TGTGCCAGCAGTATTCTCCTTCGTGAGGACGGAGCTTTGGATGAGCAGTTCTTC.

This clonotype appeared a few times. The chain couples TRBV20-1 to TRBJ2-5, with 7 bases lining up with TRBD2. The end of the DNA fits TRBJ2-7 better, so the J call may be wrong. Germline lookup yields CDR1 DFQATT and CDR2 SNEGSKA (reference sequence). This CDR3 has 12 amino acids. The CDR3, as DNA: TGCAGTGCTAATCCGACTAGCCCCGAGCAGTACTTC. This codes for CSANPTSPEQYF.

This clonotype occurred a few times. This chain uses TRBV2 with TRBJ2-5; D is undetermined. The assigned J gene may be wrong: the sequence end matches TRBJ2-1 better. Germline V lookup: CDR1 SNHLY, CDR2 FYNNEI. The CDR3 extends over 11 amino acids. Written as DNA, the CDR3 is TGTGCCAGCAGTGCGGTTTTATGGCAGTTCTTC. This sequence encodes CASSAVLWQFF.

This clonotype was counted between two and nine times. This rearrangement joins TRBV20-1 to TRBJ1-1; TRBD1 is a possible D gene (5 bases). Germline CDR1 is DFQATT and CDR2 is SNEGSKA (reference sequence). Trimming removed 0 bases at V and 3 bases at J, with 17 bases between. CDR3 size: 16 residues. CDR3 region: CSARDPDWGLDTEAFF. The CDR3 DNA is TGCAGTGCTAGAGATCCCGATTGGGGGTTGGACACTGAAGCTTTCTTT.

This clonotype appeared many times. The chain joins TRBV2 to TRBJ2-2; D not resolved. Germline V gene data show CDR1 as SNHLY and CDR2 as FYNNEI. The CDR3 is 13 residues long. Trimming cost V 6 bases and J 2 bases, with 7 bases left between them. The DNA of the CDR3 is TGTGCCAGCAGGATAGGAAACACCGGGGAGCTGTTTTTT. This encodes CASRIGNTGELFF.

This clonotype has just a few counts. This chain joins TRBV20-1 and TRBJ2-7; 8 nucleotides align to TRBD2. Germline V gives CDR1 DFQATT, CDR2 SNEGSKA (reference sequence). The ends lost 4 bases at V and 3 bases at J; junction bases unmatched: 2. The CDR3 length is 12 residues. The CDR3 here is CSATGGVYEQYF. The CDR3 nucleotides are TGCAGTGCTACGGGGGGGGTCTACGAGCAGTACTTC.